What follows is one T cell receptor beta chain and its context. No antigen is known for it. It was with 60 Vbeta and 13 Jbeta primers that the PCR ran. Sequencing was performed with immunoSEQ multiplex PCR; in TCRdb, only in-frame clones are kept and a portion is missing. The table gives around 50,000 clones; the top ten clones make up about 6% of it. This entry belongs to a study of cytomegalovirus exposure and HLA in healthy donors. Study summary: There were 350 to 450 genotyped donors. Of these, roughly 86% fell in the genetic ancestry cluster associated with self-reported Caucasian donors.

Study conclusions and caveats: A later analysis found TCR association rates differed by HLA locus, highest for DRB1 and lowest for HLA-C. Rarity marked most TCR sequences, yet some public TCRs occurred in many donors.

The sequenced sample was PBMCs. This clonotype was obtained from a male donor in good health and CMV-seropositive.

The CDR3 sequence is CATSRQRGGSDTQYF. CDR3 DNA sequence: TGTGCCACCAGCAGGCAGCGGGGGGGTTCCGATACGCAGTATTTT. The V gene is TRBV15, the J gene TRBJ2-3; 10 positions match TRBD2. The CDR3 is 15 amino acids. J was trimmed by 6 bases and V by 3 bases; bases with no gene match: 6. From germline, CDR1 is LNHNV and CDR2 YYDKDF (reference sequence).